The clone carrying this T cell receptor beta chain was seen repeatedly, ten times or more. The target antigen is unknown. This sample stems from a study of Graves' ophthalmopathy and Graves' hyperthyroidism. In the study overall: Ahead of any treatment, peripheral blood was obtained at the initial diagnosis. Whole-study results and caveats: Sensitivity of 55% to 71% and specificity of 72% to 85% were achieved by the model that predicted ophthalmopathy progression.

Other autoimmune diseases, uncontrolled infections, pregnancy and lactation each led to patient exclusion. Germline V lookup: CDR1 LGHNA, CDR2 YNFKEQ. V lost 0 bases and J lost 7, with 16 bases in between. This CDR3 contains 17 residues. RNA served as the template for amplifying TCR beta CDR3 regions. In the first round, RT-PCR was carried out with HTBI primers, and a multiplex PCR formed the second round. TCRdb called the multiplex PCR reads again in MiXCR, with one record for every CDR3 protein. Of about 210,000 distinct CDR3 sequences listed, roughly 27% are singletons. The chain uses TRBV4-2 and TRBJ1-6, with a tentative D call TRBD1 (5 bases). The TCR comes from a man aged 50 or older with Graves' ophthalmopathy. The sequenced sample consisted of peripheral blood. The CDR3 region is CASSQDDFDRGNSPLHF. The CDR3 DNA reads TGTGCCAGCAGCCAAGATGATTTCGACCGGGGGAATTCACCCCTCCACTTT.